The text below deals with one TCR beta chain. Between the trimmed V and J ends, which lost 0 bases and 8 bases, there was a span of 13 bases. This CDR3 has 15 residues. Germline CDR1 and CDR2: LNHDA and SQIVND (reference sequence). Clones were sequenced by immunoSEQ multiplex PCR, and TCRdb holds only the in-frame ones, with some missing. The repertoire holds 250,000 to 300,000 clones, with roughly 80% as singletons. The sample originates from a study of blood T cell repertoires in COVID-19. The receptor's source is a man in his forties who had been exposed to COVID-19. The V call is TRBV19, the J call TRBJ1-4; tentative D call: TRBD1 (5 bases). The sample comprised PBMCs or T cells enriched from blood (not recorded which). This CDR3 is CASSIDPQGREKLFF. CDR3 bases: TGTGCCAGTAGTATAGATCCCCAGGGTCGGGAAAAACTGTTTTTT.